Below, 32 T cell receptor beta chains from the same sample are listed, as sequenced in a study of blood T cell repertoires in COVID-19. Sequencing was performed with immunoSEQ multiplex PCR; in TCRdb, only in-frame clones are kept and a portion is missing. The sample records a few hundred thousand clones, 90% being singletons. Sequences were obtained from peripheral blood. These receptors all come from a woman in her thirties with COVID-19, enrolled during active disease.

This sequence joins TRBV9 and TRBJ2-3, with 11 bases matching TRBD2. Germline CDR1 is SGDLS and CDR2 is YYNGEE. V dropped 2 bases and J dropped 4; count of bases not matched to a gene: 9. The CDR3 runs 17 residues. The CDR3 bases are TGTGCCAGCAGCGTGACTACTAGCGGGAGTCCTCCAGATACGCAGTATTTT. It translates to CASSVTTSGSPPDTQYF.

V usage is TRBV7-9 and J usage is TRBJ1-2; D is unclear. CDR1 and CDR2 from the germline V gene are SEHNR and FQNEAQ (reference sequence). The CDR3 runs to 16 residues. The germline V and J ends were trimmed by 1 base and 5 bases, with 17 bases remaining between them. CDR3 coding DNA: TGTGCCAGCAGCTTAGATGGCAGCCGCGGCTTTTATGGCTACACCTTC. Its protein is CASSLDGSRGFYGYTF.

Concerning this clone: Other DNA sequences in the same sample also yield this CDR3. The chain uses TRBV5-1 and TRBJ2-3; 8 positions agree with TRBD1. V lost 5 bases and J lost 0; bases outside the gene matches: 2. The CDR3 is 14 amino acids. Germline V gene lookup returns CDR1 SGHRS and CDR2 YFSETQ. CDR3 region: CASRTGVSTDTQYF. The DNA for the CDR3 is TGCGCCAGCAGGACAGGGGTTAGCACAGATACGCAGTATTTT.

This chain uses TRBV27 with TRBJ1-5; D is possibly TRBD1 (6 bases). This CDR3 contains 16 residues. Germline V gives CDR1 MNHEY, CDR2 SMNVEV (reference sequence). Trimming removed 8 bases at V and 1 base at J, with 18 bases between. In DNA form, the CDR3 reads TGTGCCAGCCGTCCCGAAGAGCAGGGGAGCAATCAGCCCCAGCATTTT. It specifies CASRPEEQGSNQPQHF.

The chain has TRBV30 and TRBJ2-2, with D unresolved. V was clipped by 0 bases and J by 6 bases, with 5 bases between them. CDR3 length: 12 residues. Per the germline V gene, CDR1 is GTSNPN and CDR2 is SVGIG (reference sequence). The CDR3 reads CAWSVLAGELFF. Here the CDR3 DNA reads TGTGCCTGGAGTGTACTTGCCGGGGAGCTGTTTTTT. The complete variable domain, with remaining parts taken from reference TRBV30 and TRBJ2-2, reads SQTIHQWPATLVQPVGSPLSLECTVEGTSNPNLYWYRQAAGRGLQLLFYSVGIGQISSEVPQNLSASRPQDRQFILSSKKLLLSDSGFYLCAWSVLAGELFFGEGSRLTVL.

V and J are TRBV27 and TRBJ2-5; TRBD1 matches at 7 bases. The CDR3 has 14 amino acids. Germline V gives CDR1 MNHEY, CDR2 SMNVEV (reference sequence). V shed 10 bases and J 2 bases; nucleotides not matched to a gene: 10. The CDR3 loop is CATSAQGWQETQYF. The CDR3, as DNA: TGTGCCACCTCAGCACAGGGGTGGCAAGAGACCCAGTACTTC.

V usage is TRBV28 and J usage is TRBJ1-1; D possibly corresponds to TRBD1 (5 bases). The germline CDR1 and CDR2 sequences are MDHEN and SYDVKM. The V end was cut by 5 bases, the J end by 6 bases, with 16 bases between. CDR3 length: 14 residues. DNA for the CDR3: TGTGCCAGCAGTCCCATACGGGGGTTGGCTGAAGCTTTCTTT. This sequence encodes CASSPIRGLAEAFF.

As concerns this clone: A junction boundary mismatches the germline segment, possibly from a read error. This chain links TRBV10-3 with TRBJ1-1; weak D call: TRBD1 (5 bases). Germline values: CDR1 ENHRY, CDR2 SYGVKD. There are 13 residues in the CDR3. The CDR3 sequence is CAIIEGRSTEAFF. The CDR3 bases are TGTGCCATCATTGAGGGGAGAAGCACTGAAGCTTTCTTT.

V usage is TRBV29-1 and J usage is TRBJ1-4; maybe TRBD1 (5 bases). Germline V gene sequence: CDR1 SQVTM, CDR2 ANQGSEA. V lost 4 bases and J lost 4, with 13 bases in between. The CDR3 is made up of 14 amino acids. In nucleotides, the CDR3 is TGCAGCGTTGGGGGGTTGGGGGGTAATGAAAAACTGTTTTTT. Its translation is CSVGGLGGNEKLFF.

This chain joins TRBV19 and TRBJ2-4, with D perhaps TRBD2 (7 bases). Germline V gives CDR1 LNHDA, CDR2 SQIVND (reference sequence). Trimming shortened V by 4 bases and J by 8 bases, and 15 bases separated the two germline ends. CDR3 size: 14 residues. In nucleotides, the CDR3 is TGTGCCAGTAGTAGGGGGGGCACCAGCGACATTCAGTACTTC. This sequence encodes CASSRGGTSDIQYF.

The V gene is TRBV6-2 or TRBV6-3, the J gene TRBJ2-1, with TRBD2 matching over 12 bases. The trim removed 2 bases at V and 7 bases at J, leaving 6 bases unmatched. Germline V gives CDR1 MNHEY, CDR2 SVGEGT. CDR3 size: 16 residues. The DNA for the CDR3 is TGTGCCAGCAGTTACCCGGGACTAGCGGGTTATAATGAGCAGTTCTTC. Amino acid sequence: CASSYPGLAGYNEQFF.

V is TRBV18 and J is TRBJ1-1; no clear D. Looked up from germline, CDR1 is KGHSH and CDR2 is LQKENI. This CDR3 spans 13 amino acids. Trimming took off 2 bases at V and 4 bases at J, with 8 bases between the two ends. Written as DNA, the CDR3 is TGTGCCAGCTCACCAAAAGAGGGCACTGAAGCTTTCTTT. It translates to CASSPKEGTEAFF.

The V call is TRBV6-5, the J call TRBJ2-1, with 9 bases matching TRBD2. Per the germline V gene, CDR1 is MNHEY and CDR2 is SVGAGI. There are 13 residues in the CDR3. V was clipped by 11 bases and J by 7 bases; unmatched bases: 9. The CDR3 bases are TGTGCCGCTGGTAGCGGGAGTTCGAATGAGCAGTTCTTC. This translates into CAAGSGSSNEQFF.

This sequence joins TRBV10-1 and TRBJ1-1, with D possibly TRBD1 on 6 matching bases. The CDR3 has 14 residues. CDR1 is WNHNN, CDR2 SYGVQD, per germline (reference sequence). Trimming shortened V by 6 bases and J by 1 base, and 12 bases separated the two germline ends. CDR3: CASSRDNANTEAFF. In nucleotides, the CDR3 is TGCGCCAGCAGCCGGGACAACGCGAACACTGAAGCTTTCTTT.

The chain carries TRBV9 and TRBJ2-7; D is unclear. Between the trimmed V and J ends, which lost 1 base and 2 bases, there was a span of 10 bases. The germline V gene has CDR1 SGDLS and CDR2 YYNGEE. The CDR3 contains 14 residues. The CDR3 DNA sequence: TGTGCCAGCAGCGTAAGTGGCGGCCCCTACGAGCAGTACTTC. It encodes CASSVSGGPYEQYF.

The gene calls are TRBV10-3 and TRBJ2-3, with 8 bases fitting TRBD2. CDR1 and CDR2 from the germline V gene are ENHRY and SYGVKD. The CDR3 is 14 residues long. The V and J ends lost 8 bases and 3 bases, in that order; junction bases with no gene match: 7. CDR3 protein: CAIAAGERTDTQYF. For the CDR3, the DNA is TGTGCCATCGCAGCGGGAGAGAGGACAGATACGCAGTATTTT.

The chain combines TRBV9 with TRBJ1-1, with D possibly being TRBD1 (6 bases). The CDR3 is 17 residues long. V lost 3 bases and J 1 base, leaving 19 bases between the germline ends. The V gene's germline CDR1 is SGDLS and CDR2 YYNGEE. CDR3 DNA: TGTGCCAGCAGCGGACTATTCCACAGGGAGGGGAACACTGAAGCTTTCTTT. It encodes CASSGLFHREGNTEAFF. Looking up the rest from reference TRBV9 and TRBJ1-1 gives the full variable domain: DSGVTQTPKHLITATGQRVTLRCSPRSGDLSVYWYQQSLDQGLQFLIQYYNGEERAKGNILERFSAQQFPDLHSELNLSSLELGDSALYFCASSGLFHREGNTEAFFGQGTRLTVV.

This clone was recorded a few times. This sequence joins TRBV19 and TRBJ1-4; D is uncertain. CDR1 and CDR2 from the germline V gene are LNHDA and SQIVND (reference sequence). This CDR3 contains 14 residues. Trimming took off 4 bases at V and 6 bases at J, with 12 bases between the two ends. The CDR3 protein is CASSTQGDDEKLFF. The CDR3 DNA reads TGTGCCAGTAGTACGCAAGGAGATGATGAAAAACTGTTTTTT.

The genes are TRBV6-5 and TRBJ1-1; perhaps TRBD1 as D (6 bases). Germline lookup yields CDR1 MNHEY and CDR2 SVGAGI. This CDR3 is 15 amino acids long. The germline V and J ends were trimmed by 2 bases and 0 bases, with 10 bases remaining between them. Here the CDR3 reads CASSYGGLMNTEAFF. CDR3 bases: TGTGCCAGCAGTTACGGGGGCCTCATGAACACTGAAGCTTTCTTT.

The V and J genes are TRBV4-2 and TRBJ1-3; D is unclear. This CDR3 has 15 residues. Germline V CDR1 and CDR2: LGHNA, YNFKEQ. V dropped 4 bases and J dropped 0 bases, with 10 bases sitting between them. CDR3 protein: CASSRRGVSGNTIYF. DNA of the CDR3: TGTGCCAGCAGCCGTCGGGGTGTCTCTGGAAACACCATATATTTT.

The chain couples TRBV7-9 to TRBJ2-5; 7 bases are shared with TRBD2. CDR3 length: 15 residues. The ends lost 5 bases at V and 2 bases at J; junction bases unmatched: 8. Per germline, CDR1 SEHNR and CDR2 FQNEAQ (reference sequence). The CDR3 DNA follows: TGTGCCAGCAGCCCCCGGTGGGGGGGGCAAGAGACCCAGTACTTC. Translation gives CASSPRWGGQETQYF.

This sequence joins TRBV2 and TRBJ2-7; TRBD1 matches 12 bases. V was clipped by 7 bases and J by 5 bases; unmatched bases: 9. CDR3 length: 15 amino acids. CDR1 is SNHLY and CDR2 is FYNNEI in the germline V gene. CDR3 amino acids: CASTLKGQGAHEQYF. As DNA, the CDR3 is TGTGCCAGCACCTTGAAGGGACAGGGGGCCCACGAGCAGTACTTC.

The rearrangement links TRBV15 to TRBJ1-3; no definite D call. Germline V CDR1 and CDR2: LNHNV, YYDKDF (reference sequence). The germline V and J ends were trimmed by 0 bases and 8 bases, with 14 bases remaining between them. The CDR3 totals 15 residues. The CDR3 DNA sequence: TGTGCCACCAGCAGAGATTGGGCCCGGAAAGACACCATATATTTT. Protein product: CATSRDWARKDTIYF.

The chain carries TRBV27 and TRBJ2-2; D might be TRBD2 (6 bases). Germline CDR1 reads MNHEY; CDR2 reads SMNVEV (reference sequence). This CDR3 comprises 15 residues. The V gene lost 2 bases and the J gene lost 3 bases, with 10 bases spanning the gap. The CDR3 nucleotides read TGTGCCAGCAGTTTAGGTGGACTATACACCGGGGAGCTGTTTTTT. Its translation: CASSLGGLYTGELFF.

This CDR3 reads CASSDLRAGGTDTQYF. DNA of the CDR3: TGTGCCAGCAGCGATTTACGGGCAGGGGGCACAGATACGCAGTATTTT. V gene TRBV9 combines with J gene TRBJ2-3; D is possibly TRBD1 (6 bases). Germline CDR1 SGDLS, CDR2 YYNGEE. The germline V and J ends were trimmed by 3 bases and 1 base, with 15 bases remaining between them. The CDR3 loop spans 16 amino acids.

The chain employs TRBV5-1 and TRBJ1-5; 7 bases align to TRBD1. The CDR3 length is 14 residues. V dropped 2 bases and J dropped 6; count of bases not matched to a gene: 5. The germline CDR1 and CDR2 sequences are SGHRS and YFSETQ. CDR3 in amino acids: CASSLGGAGQPQHF. Written as DNA, the CDR3 is TGCGCCAGCAGCTTAGGGGGCGCCGGTCAGCCCCAGCATTTT.

The chain carries TRBV7-6 and TRBJ1-2, with a tentative D call TRBD1 (5 bases). In germline, CDR1 is SGHVS, CDR2 FNYEAQ. Trimming shortened V by 5 bases and J by 1 base, and 17 bases separated the two germline ends. The CDR3 contains 16 residues. The CDR3 DNA reads as TGTGCCAGCAGCGCAACTGGGGCGCGTAATAACTATGGCTACACCTTC. Translation: CASSATGARNNYGYTF.

V is TRBV15 and J is TRBJ2-7; 8 nucleotides line up with TRBD2. V was pared by 4 bases and J by 0 bases, with 2 bases of the junction left unmatched. The CDR3 has 14 amino acids. Germline assignment: CDR1 LNHNV and CDR2 YYDKDF (reference sequence). The CDR3 protein is CATSKLAASYEQYF. The CDR3 nucleotides are TGTGCCACCAGCAAACTAGCGGCCTCCTACGAGCAGTACTTC. The whole variable domain, filled in from reference TRBV15 and TRBJ2-7, reads DAMVIQNPRYQVTQFGKPVTLSCSQTLNHNVMYWYQQKSSQAPKLLFHYYDKDFNNEADTPDNFQSRRPNTSFCFLDIRSPGLGDTAMYLCATSKLAASYEQYFGPGTRLTVT.

The genes are TRBV9 and TRBJ2-7; 8 bases agree with TRBD1. Germline assignment: CDR1 SGDLS and CDR2 YYNGEE. V shed 4 bases, J shed 5 bases, and the junction held 8 bases outside the gene matches. This CDR3 comprises 14 residues. The CDR3 nucleotides read TGTGCCAGCAGCCGGGACAGGACGGTGAACGAGCAGTACTTC. This encodes CASSRDRTVNEQYF. Drawing the rest from reference TRBV9 and TRBJ2-7, the complete variable domain is DSGVTQTPKHLITATGQRVTLRCSPRSGDLSVYWYQQSLDQGLQFLIQYYNGEERAKGNILERFSAQQFPDLHSELNLSSLELGDSALYFCASSRDRTVNEQYFGPGTRLTVT.

The rearrangement joins TRBV3-1 (or the pseudogene TRBV3-2) to TRBJ1-3; D ambiguous. Germline values: CDR1 LGHDT, CDR2 YNNKEL (reference sequence). V dropped 6 bases and J dropped 2 bases, with 8 bases sitting between them. The CDR3 totals 13 residues. The CDR3 reads CASRRGTGNTIYF. For the CDR3, the DNA is TGTGCCAGCAGGCGAGGGACTGGAAACACCATATATTTT.

The sample holds one count of this clone. The genes are TRBV1 and TRBJ1-2; TRBD1 is the table's D call and was not checked against the DNA. TRBV1 is tagged as a pseudogene. This CDR3 is built from 16 residues. CDR3 bases: TGCACCAGCAGCCTCCCCCCGGACAGGGTATACTATGGCTACACCTTC. Its translation: CTSSLPPDRVYYGYTF.

V usage is TRBV15 and J usage is TRBJ1-6, with 8 bases lining up with TRBD1. V shed 5 bases, J shed 4 bases, and the junction held 4 bases outside the gene matches. This CDR3 region has 15 residues. Germline CDR1 reads LNHNV; CDR2 reads YYDKDF (reference sequence). In DNA form, the CDR3 reads TGTGCCACCAGCGAAGGACAGGGTTATAATTCACCCCTCCACTTT. Its translation is CATSEGQGYNSPLHF. Variable domain in full (rest from reference TRBV15 and TRBJ1-6): DAMVIQNPRYQVTQFGKPVTLSCSQTLNHNVMYWYQQKSSQAPKLLFHYYDKDFNNEADTPDNFQSRRPNTSFCFLDIRSPGLGDTAMYLCATSEGQGYNSPLHFGNGTRLTVT.